The entry below gives a single T cell receptor beta chain sequence along with its context. Its antigen is still unknown. This CDR3 comprises 14 residues. Per the germline V gene, CDR1 is LNHDA and CDR2 is SQIVND (reference sequence). Trimming cost V 6 bases and J 2 bases; bases outside gene matches: 4. This sample stems from a study of cytomegalovirus exposure and HLA in healthy donors. Study results and caveats: A later analysis linked some 17,000 TCR beta sequences to HLA alleles at 0.05 false discovery rate. Earlier analysis found most TCR beta V segments productive about 87% or about 30% of the time.

The donors (healthy individuals) were bone marrow donors. PCR amplification relied on 60 Vbeta primers (plus 13 Jbeta primers). TCRdb's copy holds only in-frame clones and misses some; the assay was immunoSEQ multiplex PCR. The table includes hundreds of thousands of clones, about 90% detected once. This TCR came from a young woman in good health and CMV-seronegative. Sequencing input: PBMCs. The chain joins TRBV19 to TRBJ2-3, with TRBD2 matching 8 bases. The CDR3 sequence is CASRLAGPTDTQYF. CDR3 nucleotides: TGTGCCAGTAGGTTAGCGGGGCCCACAGATACGCAGTATTTT.